A selection of T cell receptor beta chains follows, all from one sample in a study of patients and donors after allogeneic stem cell transplantation. TCRdb analysed the RT-PCR reads with MiXCR anew, one entry per CDR3 protein. This sample has approximately 11,000 distinct CDR3 sequences, with less than 25% found just once. The sequencing input was blood, either unsorted or a sorted T cell fraction (not recorded which). Every receptor here comes from a human donor who was either an allogeneic HSCT recipient or a stem cell or donor lymphocyte infusion donor (not recorded which). It is not recorded whose cells these are; they may come from a transplant donor. CDR3s leave out the opening cysteine and the closing phenylalanine or tryptophan.

J,V,CDR3
TRBJ1-6,TRBV20-1,SARPLGQGHSPLH
TRBJ2-1,TRBV5-6,ASSLDAGATYNEQF
TRBJ2-5,TRBV3-1,ASSQGNSQETQY
TRBJ2-1,TRBV7-9,ASSLGRTGGMYNEQF
TRBJ1-2,TRBV27,ASSQTALTALYGYT
TRBJ2-4,TRBV2,ASSEILENIQY
TRBJ1-6,TRBV21-1,ASTGTGDLSLH
TRBJ1-3,TRBV15,ATSREGRGNTIY
TRBJ1-1,TRBV27,ASSPRVWGTEAF
TRBJ1-5,TRBV30,AWSGRLGTGDQPQH
TRBJ1-1,TRBV27,ASKSPVGDTEAF
TRBJ2-7,TRBV20-1,SASISGGTYEQY
TRBJ2-7,TRBV7-9,ASSHDTYEQY
TRBJ1-2,TRBV2,ASSEITGPGGYT
TRBJ1-1,TRBV5-4,ASALQGVNTEAF
TRBJ2-2,TRBV5-8,ASIQRDRTGELF
TRBJ1-2,TRBV4-3,ASSQDQGSRGDYYGYT